A selection of T cell receptor beta chains follows, all from one sample in a study of T cell responses to AZD1222 COVID-19 vaccine. The repertoire was sequenced with immunoSEQ multiplex PCR; TCRdb's copy has only in-frame clones and lacks some. The table has about 130,000 clones, approximately 91% seen once. Sequenced material: peripheral blood, taken on day 0 of AZD1222 vaccination. The receptors were sampled from an adult in good health. Each CDR3 is given with its conserved first and last residue. The order of the fields is J gene, D gene, V gene, clone size, CDR3 protein, CDR3 DNA. A D gene is named only where the DNA matches it firmly. Some rows have no size entry. The others give once, few or many, or a class for an expanded clone.

J: TRBJ1-6; D: .; V: TRBV19; size: .; CDR3: CASKGGGRTYNSPLHF; DNA: TGTGCCAGTAAGGGCGGGGGGCGAACCTATAATTCACCCCTCCACTTT
J: TRBJ1-2; D: .; V: TRBV18; size: .; CDR3: CASSLSLDGYGYTF; DNA: TGTGCCAGCTCACTTTCACTTGACGGCTATGGCTACACCTTC
J: TRBJ1-4; D: TRBD1; V: TRBV5-4; size: .; CDR3: CASSLAITGASGEKLFF; DNA: TGTGCCAGCAGCTTGGCAATCACAGGGGCCAGCGGTGAAAAACTGTTTTTT
J: TRBJ1-1; D: .; V: TRBV11-2; size: .; CDR3: CASSSGMNTEAFF; DNA: TGTGCCAGCAGCTCGGGCATGAACACTGAAGCTTTCTTT
J: TRBJ1-1; D: .; V: TRBV18; size: .; CDR3: CASSPGWEEAFF; DNA: TGTGCCAGCTCACCGGGATGGGAGGAAGCTTTCTTT
J: TRBJ2-3; D: .; V: TRBV24-1; size: .; CDR3: CATSSAGASTDTQYF; DNA: TGTGCCACCAGTTCAGCAGGGGCTAGCACAGATACGCAGTATTTT
J: TRBJ2-7; D: TRBD1; V: TRBV5-5; size: .; CDR3: CASSMDRGSVEQYF; DNA: TGTGCCAGCAGCATGGACAGGGGGTCGGTCGAGCAGTACTTC
J: TRBJ1-6; D: .; V: TRBV11-2; size: few; CDR3: CASSLAWGPDSPLHF; DNA: TGTGCCAGCAGCTTAGCTTGGGGTCCCGATTCACCCCTCCACTTT
J: TRBJ2-5; D: TRBD1; V: TRBV5-1; size: .; CDR3: CASSLSLVGTGVLQYF; DNA: TGCGCCAGCAGCTTGTCATTGGTGGGGACAGGTGTATTGCAGTACTTC
J: TRBJ2-7; D: TRBD1; V: TRBV5-8; size: .; CDR3: CASSSPGQVIEQYF; DNA: TGTGCCAGCAGCTCCCCGGGACAGGTTATTGAGCAGTACTTC